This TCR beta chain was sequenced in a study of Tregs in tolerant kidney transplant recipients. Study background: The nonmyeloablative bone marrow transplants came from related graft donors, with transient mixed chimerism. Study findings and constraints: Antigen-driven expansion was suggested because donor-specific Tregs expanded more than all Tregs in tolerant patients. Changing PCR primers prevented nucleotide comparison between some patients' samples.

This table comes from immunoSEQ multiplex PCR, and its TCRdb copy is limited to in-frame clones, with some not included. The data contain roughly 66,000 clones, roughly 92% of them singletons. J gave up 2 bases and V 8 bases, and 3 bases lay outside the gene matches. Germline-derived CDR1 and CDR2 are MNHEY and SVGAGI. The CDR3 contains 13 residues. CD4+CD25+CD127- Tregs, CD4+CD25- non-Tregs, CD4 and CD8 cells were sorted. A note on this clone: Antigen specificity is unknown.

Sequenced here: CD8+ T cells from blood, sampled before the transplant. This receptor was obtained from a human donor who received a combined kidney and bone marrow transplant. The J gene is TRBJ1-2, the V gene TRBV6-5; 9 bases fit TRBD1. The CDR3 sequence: CASGTGNNYGYTF. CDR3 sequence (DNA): TGTGCCAGCGGGACAGGGAACAACTATGGCTACACCTTC.